The rows below give T cell receptor beta chains drawn from one sample of a study of blood T cells in healthy people across ages. TCRdb redid the calling of the 5' RACE reads with MiXCR, one entry per CDR3 protein. The repertoire holds 500,000 to 550,000 distinct CDR3 sequences, with about 24% as singletons. The data were also submitted as part of a second study, on T cells of mothers and their children.

The sequencing input was blood. The receptors shown here come from a boy aged 5-17 years in good health. Both conserved end residues are part of each CDR3. A D gene is named only where the DNA matches it firmly. Rows may omit the clone size; those that give it use once, few, many or a size class.

TRBV7-2	TRBJ2-7	TRBD2	-	TGTGCCAGCAGCATCATGGCTAGCGGGAGTGGCTACGAGCAGTACTTC	CASSIMASGSGYEQYF
TRBV27	TRBJ2-7	-	many	TGTGCCAGCAGTACGACATCTGGCTACGAGCAGTACTTC	CASSTTSGYEQYF
TRBV5-1	TRBJ2-2	-	few	TGCGCCAGCAGCCCCCAGGATATGAAAGGCGGGGAGCTGTTTTTT	CASSPQDMKGGELFF
TRBV7-9	TRBJ1-5	-	-	TGTGCCAGCAGCCCGGGAGGGGGAGGCCATCAGCCCCAGCATTTT	CASSPGGGGHQPQHF
TRBV7-8	TRBJ2-5	-	-	TGTGCCAGCAGCTTAAGTTTTCGGGGGATTGGAGAGACCCAGTACTTC	CASSLSFRGIGETQYF
TRBV4-1	TRBJ2-1	-	few	TGCGCCAGCAGCCAAGGGGGGAGTGAGCAGTTCTTC	CASSQGGSEQFF
TRBV29-1	TRBJ1-1	TRBD1	-	TGCAGCGTCCGGACAGGGATGAACACTGAAGCTTTCTTT	CSVRTGMNTEAFF
TRBV27	TRBJ2-7	TRBD1	few	TGTGCCAGCAGTTTATTCCACCGGGACAGGGGAGACTACGAGCAGTACTTC	CASSLFHRDRGDYEQYF
TRBV4-2	TRBJ1-1	-	many	TGTGCCAGCAGCCAAGATTGGGAGGGAACTGAAGCTTTCTTT	CASSQDWEGTEAFF
TRBV25-1	TRBJ2-1	-	-	TGTGCCAGCAGTGAATTTGGGGGCCCCAGTATCTCCTACAATGAGCAGTTCTTC	CASSEFGGPSISYNEQFF
TRBV29-1	TRBJ2-5	-	-	TGCAGCGTTGAAGGGCAGGGCGGGGTCGGGACCCAGTACTTC	CSVEGQGGVGTQYF
TRBV20-1	TRBJ2-7	-	-	TGCAGTGCCTCCAAGGGGACCGAAACCTACGAGCAGTACTTC	CSASKGTETYEQYF
TRBV7-9	TRBJ2-5	-	-	TGTGCCAGCAGCTTAGGTGTTGCGACACTCAACCAAGAGACCCAGTACTTC	CASSLGVATLNQETQYF
TRBV9	TRBJ2-7	-	-	TGTGCCAGCAGCCCCGGAGGGATCCCGTACGAGCAGTACTTC	CASSPGGIPYEQYF
TRBV28	TRBJ2-7	TRBD1	few	TGTGCCAGCAGCCCACTGCGTGAAGGGACAGGGGTTTTCTACGAGCAGTACTTC	CASSPLREGTGVFYEQYF
TRBV7-2	TRBJ1-2	-	few	TGTGCCAGCAGCCGACAGGAAACCTATGGCTACACCTTC	CASSRQETYGYTF
TRBV27	TRBJ2-2	TRBD1	-	TGTGCCAGCAGTTTGCCGACAGGGATAAAGACCGGGGAGCTGTTTTTT	CASSLPTGIKTGELFF
TRBV20-1	TRBJ2-6	-	-	TGCAGTGCTAGAGAAACCTCTGGGGCCAACGTCCTGACTTTC	CSARETSGANVLTF
TRBV20-1	TRBJ2-7	-	-	TGCAGTGCTAGGGGACAACGAGTCCACGAGCAGTACTTC	CSARGQRVHEQYF
TRBV11-2	TRBJ2-6	-	few	TGTGCCAGCAGCTTACCTGGGGCCAACGTCCTGACTTTC	CASSLPGANVLTF
TRBV24-1	TRBJ2-5	-	few	TGTGCCACCAGTGGACTAATAGAAGAGACCCAGTACTTC	CATSGLIEETQYF
TRBV6-2/TRBV6-3	TRBJ2-1	-	-	TGTGCCAGCAGTTACTCGAGTCGGGCAGGGGCGCATGAGCAGTTCTTC	CASSYSSRAGAHEQFF
TRBV20-1	TRBJ2-1	-	few	TGCAGTGCTAGATCTGTGAATGAGCAGTTCTTC	CSARSVNEQFF
TRBV7-9	TRBJ2-1	TRBD2	-	TGTGCCAGCAGCTTAGTAATACTAGTGGGAGGGCCTCGGACAAATGAGCAGTTCTTC	CASSLVILVGGPRTNEQFF
TRBV6-5	TRBJ1-2	-	few	TGTGCCAGCAGTGACGTCCCGCAGGGACCCCGTGGCTACACCTTC	CASSDVPQGPRGYTF
TRBV29-1	TRBJ1-1	TRBD1	-	TGCAGCGCGTACAGGGGACTCACTGAAGCTTTCTTT	CSAYRGLTEAFF
TRBV20-1	TRBJ2-1	TRBD2	few	TGCAGTGCTAAACCGGGACTAGCGGGAGGGCTCGCCTACAATGAGCAGTTCTTC	CSAKPGLAGGLAYNEQFF
TRBV20-1	TRBJ2-7	TRBD1	few	TGCAGCGTCAACCGGGACAGCGACGAGCAGTACTTC	CSVNRDSDEQYF
TRBV12-3/TRBV12-4	TRBJ1-1	TRBD1	few	TGTGCCAGCAGTTTAAGCAGGGGGCGGACAAACACTGAAGCTTTCTTT	CASSLSRGRTNTEAFF
TRBV28	TRBJ2-5	-	-	TGTGCCAGCAGTCCCCACGCCGACGAGACCCAGTACTTC	CASSPHADETQYF